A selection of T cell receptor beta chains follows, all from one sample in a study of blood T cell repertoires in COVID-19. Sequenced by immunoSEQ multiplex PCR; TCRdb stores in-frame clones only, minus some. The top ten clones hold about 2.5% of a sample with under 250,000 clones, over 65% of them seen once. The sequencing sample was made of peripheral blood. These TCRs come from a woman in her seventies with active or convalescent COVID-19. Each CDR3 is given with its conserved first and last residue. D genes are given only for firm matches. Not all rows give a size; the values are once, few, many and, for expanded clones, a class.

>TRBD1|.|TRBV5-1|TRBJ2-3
TGCGCCAGCAGCGGACAGGGGGGCACAGATACGCAGTATTTT
CASSGQGGTDTQYF
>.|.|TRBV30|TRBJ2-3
TGTGCCTGGAGTGTCAGGGGAGTCGATACGCAGTATTTT
CAWSVRGVDTQYF
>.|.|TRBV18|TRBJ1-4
TGTGCCAGCTCCACCCAATGGGGGCGGAATGAAAAACTGTTTTTT
CASSTQWGRNEKLFF
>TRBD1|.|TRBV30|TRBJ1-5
TGTGCCTGGAGCCGACAGGGTGTTAAGCAGCCCCAGCATTTT
CAWSRQGVKQPQHF
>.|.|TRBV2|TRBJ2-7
TGTGCCAGCAGTATAAATTACGAGCAGTACTTC
CASSINYEQYF
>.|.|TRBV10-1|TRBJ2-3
TGCGCCAGCAGTGATCCCAGCGGTCCTAGCACAGATACGCAGTATTTT
CASSDPSGPSTDTQYF
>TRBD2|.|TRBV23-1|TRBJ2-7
TGCGCCAGCAGTCATTACGGCGGGAGTGTCTACGAGCAGTACTTC
CASSHYGGSVYEQYF
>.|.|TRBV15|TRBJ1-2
TGTGCCACCAGCAGAGATTTGGGAGGCTATGGCTACACCTTC
CATSRDLGGYGYTF
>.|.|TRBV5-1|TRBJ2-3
TGCGCCAGCAGCTCTCGACTGAGCACAGATACGCAGTATTTT
CASSSRLSTDTQYF
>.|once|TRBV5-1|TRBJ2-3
TGCGCCAGCAGCTTGGGGACTTTTGGGCGGGGTGAAGATACGCAGTATTTT
CASSLGTFGRGEDTQYF
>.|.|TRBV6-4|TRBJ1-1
TGTGCCAGCAGCCTTCCCTGGGGGCGGGTCGACCTAATGAACACTGAAGCTTTCTTT
CASSLPWGRVDLMNTEAFF
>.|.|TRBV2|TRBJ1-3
TGTGCCAGCAGTACAGGGATTGGAAACACCATATATTTT
CASSTGIGNTIYF
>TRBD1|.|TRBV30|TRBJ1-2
TGTGCCCGGAACCGGGACAGCTATGGCTACACCTTC
CARNRDSYGYTF
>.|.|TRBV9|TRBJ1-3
TGTGCCAGCAGCGTAGCCCCCCCGGGCTCTGGAAACACCATATATTTT
CASSVAPPGSGNTIYF
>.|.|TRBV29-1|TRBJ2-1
TGCAGCGTTGGGTCCCCAGGGAACTACAATGAGCAGTTCTTC
CSVGSPGNYNEQFF
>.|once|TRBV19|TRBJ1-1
TGTGCCAGTACTCACCTCCCTATTGTGACTGAAGCTTTCTTT
CASTHLPIVTEAFF
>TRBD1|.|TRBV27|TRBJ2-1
TGTGCCAGCAGTCCGGGACAGGGCTTCTACAATGAGCAGTTCTTC
CASSPGQGFYNEQFF
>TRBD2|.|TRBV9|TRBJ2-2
TGTGCCAGCAGCCCCCACGGGGGGGCATTAACCGGGGAGCTGTTTTTT
CASSPHGGALTGELFF
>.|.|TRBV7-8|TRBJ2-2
TGTGCCAGCAGCTTGATCCGGGACACCGGGGAGCTGTTTTTT
CASSLIRDTGELFF
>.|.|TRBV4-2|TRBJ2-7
TGTGCCAGCAGCCAAGATTTTAACGGAGCGAGCTCCTACGAGCAGTACTTC
CASSQDFNGASSYEQYF
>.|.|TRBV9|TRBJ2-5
TGTGCCAGCAGCGTAGAGGGGGACCAAGAGACCCAGTACTTC
CASSVEGDQETQYF
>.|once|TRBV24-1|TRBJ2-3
TGTGCCACCAATACAGGGCCCACAGATACGCAGTATTTT
CATNTGPTDTQYF
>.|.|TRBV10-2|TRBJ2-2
TGCGCCAGGCGGGACTCCTCCACCCCGGACACCGGGGAGCTGTTTTTT
CARRDSSTPDTGELFF
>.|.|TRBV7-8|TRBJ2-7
TGTGCCAGCAGCCTCCGGCAGGGGCTGAGGGCGTACGAGCAGTACTTC
CASSLRQGLRAYEQYF
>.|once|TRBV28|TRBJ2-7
TGTGCCAGCAGTTTCAACTACGAGCAGTACTTC
CASSFNYEQYF
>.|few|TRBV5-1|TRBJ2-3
TGCGCCAGCAGGCCGGAGCATTCCACAGATACGCAGTATTTT
CASRPEHSTDTQYF
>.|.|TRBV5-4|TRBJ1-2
TGTGCCAGCAGCCTGACGGGGGAATACTATGGCTACACCTTC
CASSLTGEYYGYTF
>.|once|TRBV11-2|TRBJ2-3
TGTGCCAGCAGCTACACCGACAGGATCAGCACAGATACGCAGTATTTT
CASSYTDRISTDTQYF
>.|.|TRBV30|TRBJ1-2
TGTGCCTGGAGTGTAGAGGGTGGCTACACCTTC
CAWSVEGGYTF
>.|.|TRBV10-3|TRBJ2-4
TGTGCCATCAGTGATCGGCCAATTTCTGAGGACATTCAGTACTTC
CAISDRPISEDIQYF
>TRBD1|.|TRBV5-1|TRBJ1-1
TGCGCCAGCAGCTTGGAATCACGCCCTGGACAGGGTGAAGCTTTCTTT
CASSLESRPGQGEAFF
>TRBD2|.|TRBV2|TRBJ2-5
TGTGCCAGCAGTCCGGGACTAGGCGTAGGACAAGAGACCCAGTACTTC
CASSPGLGVGQETQYF
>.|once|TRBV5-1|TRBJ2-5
TGCGTCAGCAGCTTAACAGGGTTTGGGGAGACCCAGTACTTC
CVSSLTGFGETQYF
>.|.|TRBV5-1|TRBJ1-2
TGCGCCAGCAGCTTTACGGGGGAATATGGCTACACCTTC
CASSFTGEYGYTF
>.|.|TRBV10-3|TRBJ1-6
TGTGCCATCAGCAAGGGGTACGGGGAGGAAAGAGGATCACCCCTCCACTTT
CAISKGYGEERGSPLHF
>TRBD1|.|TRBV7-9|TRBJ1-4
TGTGCCAGCAGCCTGTTGGGACAGGGGGTTTTGTTTTTT
CASSLLGQGVLFF
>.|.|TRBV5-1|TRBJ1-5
TGCGCCAGCAGCTTGGGAGGAACCAGCAATCAGCCCCAGCATTTT
CASSLGGTSNQPQHF
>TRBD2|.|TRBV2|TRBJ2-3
TGTGCCAGCAGTGAAAGGCTAGCGGGAGGAGATACGCAGTATTTT
CASSERLAGGDTQYF
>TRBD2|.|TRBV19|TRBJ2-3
TGTGCCACCAAAACTAGCGGGGGGAAGGATACGCAGTATTTT
CATKTSGGKDTQYF
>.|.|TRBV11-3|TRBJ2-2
TGTGCCGTCGGGGGAGACACCGGGGAGCTGTTTTTT
CAVGGDTGELFF
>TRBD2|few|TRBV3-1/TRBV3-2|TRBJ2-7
TGTGCCAGCAGCCCGGGACTAGGCTACGAGCAGTACTTC
CASSPGLGYEQYF
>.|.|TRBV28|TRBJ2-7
TGTGCCAGTCAGCCGGGACAATCCTACGAGCAGTACTTC
CASQPGQSYEQYF
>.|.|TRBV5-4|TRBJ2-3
TGTGCCAGCAGCCCGGACTGGGCGGAAGATACGCAGTATTTT
CASSPDWAEDTQYF
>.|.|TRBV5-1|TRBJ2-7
TGCGCCAGCAGCTTTGAGGGAGCCTACGAGCAGTACTTC
CASSFEGAYEQYF
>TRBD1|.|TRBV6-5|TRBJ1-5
TGTGCCAGTTACGGACAGGGGGGCAATCAGCCCCAGCATTTT
CASYGQGGNQPQHF